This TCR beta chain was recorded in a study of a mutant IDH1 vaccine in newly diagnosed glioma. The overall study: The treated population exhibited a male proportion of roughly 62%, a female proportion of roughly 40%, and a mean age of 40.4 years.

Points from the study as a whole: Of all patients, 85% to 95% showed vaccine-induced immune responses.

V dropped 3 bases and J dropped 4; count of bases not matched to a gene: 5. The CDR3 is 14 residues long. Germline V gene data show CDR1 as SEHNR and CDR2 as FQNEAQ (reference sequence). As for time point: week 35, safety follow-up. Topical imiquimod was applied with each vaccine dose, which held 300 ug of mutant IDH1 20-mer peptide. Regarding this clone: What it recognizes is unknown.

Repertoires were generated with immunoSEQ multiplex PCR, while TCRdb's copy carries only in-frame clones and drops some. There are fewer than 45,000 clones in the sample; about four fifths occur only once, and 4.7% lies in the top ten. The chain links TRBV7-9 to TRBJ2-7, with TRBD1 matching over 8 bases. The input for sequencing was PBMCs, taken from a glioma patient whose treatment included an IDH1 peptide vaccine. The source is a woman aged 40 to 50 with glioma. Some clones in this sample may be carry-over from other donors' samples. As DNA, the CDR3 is TGTGCCAGCAGCTTGGCAGGGGGCGGGTACGAGCAGTACTTC. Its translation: CASSLAGGGYEQYF.